This T cell receptor (beta chain) was profiled in a study of T-cell memory formation after mild COVID-19. One entry per CDR3 protein, called by TCRdb with MiXCR from the 5' RACE reads. The sample consists of some 310,000 distinct CDR3 sequences, more than 20% of them appearing once. Germline values: CDR1 MNHEY, CDR2 SMNVEV (reference sequence). The J segment lost 2 bases and the V segment lost 8 bases, leaving 8 bases of the junction unmatched. This CDR3 has 15 amino acids. The sample comprised PBMCs or a T cell subset sorted from them (not recorded which). The origin of this receptor is a man between 18 and 35 years old who had mild COVID-19 (a few samples of this study predate the infection). Cell type and time point are not known. The J gene is TRBJ2-3, the V gene TRBV27, with 9 bases fitting TRBD2. CDR3 DNA: TGTGCCAGCTCTCGGCGGGGGGGAATCACAGATACGCAGTATTTT. It encodes CASSRRGGITDTQYF.